This TCR beta chain was recorded in a study of shared clonotypes between healthy human individuals. Generated by immunoSEQ multiplex PCR, the TCRdb table keeps only in-frame clones and is missing some. Of a few million clones in the sample, 90% to 95% were seen once. As concerns this clone: The antigen is unknown.

The V end was cut by 5 bases, the J end by 8 bases, with 12 bases between. Germline lookup yields CDR1 LNHDA and CDR2 SQIVND (reference sequence). This CDR3 is 12 amino acids long. The study's findings and limits: A reduction in generation probabilities was seen for non-shared clonotypes relative to those shared by all four donors. Genetic and exposure-history diversity was limited by the few donors. For naive CD4 cells, approximately 4.8% of clonotypes were shared across a handful of donors. Naive subsets generally exceeded memory subsets in estimated richness.

This clonotype originated in a man between 18 and 35 years old in good health. V and J are TRBV19 and TRBJ1-2; D unclear. The source material was naive CD4+ T cells sorted from blood. The sample's subset: CD45RA+ positively selected. This CDR3 is CASSRASWGYTF. The CDR3 region has the DNA TGTGCCAGTAGTCGGGCGTCATGGGGCTACACCTTC.